These T cell receptor beta chains were read from a single sample in a study of cytomegalovirus exposure and HLA in healthy donors. Using immunoSEQ multiplex PCR, the repertoire was profiled, and TCRdb retains in-frame clones only, with some absent. The sample contains roughly 200,000 clones, 70% to 80% of which appear only once. Sequenced sample: PBMCs. These receptors were taken from a woman aged 55-69 years in good health and CMV-seropositive. CDR3s include the opening cysteine and the closing phenylalanine or tryptophan. D genes are given only for firm matches. Size values are once, few and many counts, or a class for expanded clones, and some rows have none.

-	-	TRBJ1-2	TRBV6-1	TGTGCCAGCAGTGAAGCCGGGGTGGCATATGGCTACACCTTC	CASSEAGVAYGYTF
-	TRBD2	TRBJ2-5	TRBV28	TGTGCCAGTCGAGCTAATATAGCGGGGGAGACCCAGTACTTC	CASRANIAGETQYF
-	-	TRBJ2-7	TRBV5-6	TGTGCCAGCAGCTTGGGAGGTTACGAGCAGTACTTC	CASSLGGYEQYF
-	-	TRBJ2-1	TRBV6-1	TGTGCCCATGAAGCCGGGGGTCCGGTCAATGAGCAGTTCTTC	CAHEAGGPVNEQFF
-	-	TRBJ2-5	TRBV5-1	TGCGCCAGCAGCTTGGGGCAGATACAAGAGACCCAGTACTTC	CASSLGQIQETQYF
-	-	TRBJ2-5	TRBV6-1	TGTGCCAGCAGTGAAATACAGGGTAGAGAGACCCAGTACTTC	CASSEIQGRETQYF
few	TRBD1	TRBJ2-7	TRBV27	TGTGCCAGCGGACAGGGGAGGGACTACGAGCAGTACTTC	CASGQGRDYEQYF
-	-	TRBJ1-4	TRBV9	TGTGCCAGCAGCGAGGAGGGGACAACTAATGAAAAACTGTTTTTT	CASSEEGTTNEKLFF
-	-	TRBJ1-3	TRBV6-1	TGTGCCAGCGGGGCCTCCTCTGGAAACACCATATATTTT	CASGASSGNTIYF
-	-	TRBJ2-5	TRBV10-3	TGTGCCATCAGTGACCCTATCCAAGAGACCCAGTACTTC	CAISDPIQETQYF
-	-	TRBJ2-4	TRBV14	TGTGCCAGCAGCCACGGAAACAGTCAGTACTTC	CASSHGNSQYF